The 8 T cell receptor beta chains reported below all come from one sample, sequenced in a study of identical twins (dated by TCRdb to 2016 to 2018). Libraries were constructed by 5' RACE. Sequencing used an Illumina HiSeq 2000. TCRdb reprocessing: public reads trimmed at Q25 with fastp, clones called with MiXCR, in-frame beta chains kept. Every CDR3 protein is listed once, alongside the most common genes and DNA of its rows. The sample has 450,000 or so distinct CDR3 sequences on record, more than 20% of them singletons. About 2.7% of the sample goes to the ten largest clones. In addition, the sample was reused for a study of T cells expressing NK-cell markers.

The sample taken for sequencing was CD4+ T cells sorted from blood. These receptor sequences come from a woman aged 18-29 years in good health.

The V call is TRBV5-1, the J call TRBJ2-3, with TRBD2 matching 8 bases. Germline CDR1 is SGHRS and CDR2 is YFSETQ. The V segment lost 6 bases and the J segment 4 bases; nucleotides outside the gene matches: 4. The CDR3 is 13 amino acids. The CDR3 here is CASKRESADTQYF. The CDR3 nucleotides read TGCGCCAGCAAGCGGGAGAGTGCAGATACGCAGTATTTT.

The chain is built from TRBV7-2 and TRBJ2-7; perhaps TRBD1 as D (5 bases). The V end was cut by 2 bases, the J end by 5 bases, with 13 bases between. The CDR3 contains 14 residues. Per the germline V gene, CDR1 is SGHTA and CDR2 is FQGNSA. DNA of the CDR3: TGTGCCAGCAGCTTACGGCAGGGCAACGACGAGCAGTACTTC. Protein sequence: CASSLRQGNDEQYF.

The chain couples TRBV11-2 to TRBJ2-3, with a possible D match to TRBD2 (5 bases). CDR1 is SGHAT and CDR2 is FQNNGV in the germline V gene. CDR3 length: 15 amino acids. V lost 5 bases and J 2 bases, leaving 14 bases between the germline ends. The CDR3 nucleotides are TGTGCCAGCAGCCGGACTTTGACGGACACAGATACGCAGTATTTT. Its protein product is CASSRTLTDTDTQYF.

The CDR3 DNA sequence: TGTGCCAGCAGCCCCCACCTCGGACGGTGGACAGATACGCAGTATTTT. Its translation: CASSPHLGRWTDTQYF. The genes are TRBV3-1 and TRBJ2-3; no clear D gene. CDR1 LGHDT and CDR2 YNNKEL come from the germline V gene (reference sequence). This CDR3 is built from 16 residues. V lost 4 bases, J lost 3 bases, and 17 bases lay in between.

This clonotype was observed a handful of times. One end of the junction does not line up with germline, which may come from a read error. This sequence joins TRBV27 and TRBJ1-2; D might be TRBD1 (6 bases). The CDR3 has 13 amino acids. Germline V gene data show CDR1 as MNHEY and CDR2 as SMNVEV (reference sequence). The CDR3 bases are TGTGCCAGCAGTTTTTCGGACAGCCCGAGCTACGCCTTC. Encoded protein: CASSFSDSPSYAF.

The rearrangement joins TRBV12-3 or TRBV12-4 to TRBJ1-5; 7 positions agree with TRBD1. With 6 bases clipped from V and 7 bases from J, the junction kept 3 bases outside the gene matches. The length of the CDR3 is 12 residues. The CDR3 DNA is TGTGCCAGCAGCACAGGGGCGCAGCCCCAGCATTTT. Translation: CASSTGAQPQHF.

This chain connects TRBV6-5 to TRBJ2-3; no clear D. Trimming stripped 1 base from V and 5 bases from J, with 10 bases between. This CDR3 has 14 amino acids. CDR1 and CDR2 from the germline V gene are MNHEY and SVGAGI. The CDR3 coding sequence is TGTGCCAGCAGTTACTTCGACTCGAGAGATACGCAGTATTTT. This translates into CASSYFDSRDTQYF.

This clonotype was seen only a few times. The chain uses TRBV12-3 or TRBV12-4 and TRBJ2-3; D perhaps matches TRBD1 (6 bases). This CDR3 has 17 amino acids. Trimming cost V 4 bases and J 0 bases, with 17 bases left between them. The CDR3 sequence is CASSSRLWGPSTDTQYF. CDR3 nucleotide sequence: TGTGCCAGCAGTTCCCGGCTTTGGGGGCCTAGCACAGATACGCAGTATTTT.